Listed here are 31 T cell receptor beta chains from one sample, sequenced in a study of CD8 T cells in ankylosing spondylitis. MiXCR, run by TCRdb on the 5' RACE reads, gives a single entry per CDR3 protein. The sample has 300,000 to 400,000 distinct CDR3 sequences; approximately 20% are singletons. What was sequenced was blood, either unsorted or a sorted T cell fraction (not recorded which). The receptor set was obtained from a male donor with ankylosing spondylitis or in good health (not recorded which).

V and J are TRBV5-6 and TRBJ1-4, with no clear D. CDR3 length: 12 residues. V was clipped by 4 bases and J by 7 bases, with 8 bases between them. Germline CDR1 reads SGHDT; CDR2 reads YYEEEE. CDR3 loop: CASSKLGEKLFF. DNA for the CDR3: TGTGCCAGCAGCAAACTTGGTGAAAAACTGTTTTTT.

A few counts support this clonotype. This rearrangement joins TRBV4-2 to TRBJ2-3; 7 positions match TRBD2. Looked up from germline, CDR1 is LGHNA and CDR2 is YNFKEQ. CDR3 length equals 15 residues. The trim removed 1 base at V and 6 bases at J, leaving 7 bases unmatched. CDR3 in amino acids: CASSQGSGGWDTQYF. The CDR3 DNA reads as TGTGCCAGCAGCCAAGGTTCCGGGGGGTGGGATACGCAGTATTTT.

This chain links TRBV2 with TRBJ2-7; tentatively, D is TRBD2 (6 bases). Looked up from germline, CDR1 is SNHLY and CDR2 is FYNNEI. The ends were cut back, 2 bases at V and 2 bases at J, with 13 bases in the middle. This CDR3 has 15 amino acids. The CDR3 region is CASSESVAVAYEQYF. The CDR3, as DNA: TGTGCCAGCAGTGAATCGGTAGCGGTCGCCTACGAGCAGTACTTC.

This clonotype has a handful of counts. V and J are TRBV10-3 and TRBJ2-7; D tentatively fits TRBD1 or TRBD2 (5 bases each). V was shortened by 6 bases and J by 4 bases, with 10 bases between the two germline ends. Germline V lookup: CDR1 ENHRY, CDR2 SYGVKD. The CDR3 spans 12 residues. CDR3 sequence: CAIRGERYEQYF. In nucleotides, the CDR3 is TGTGCCATCAGGGGGGAGAGGTACGAGCAGTACTTC.

This clonotype appeared a few times. The gene calls are TRBV15 and TRBJ2-1; a weak D match, TRBD2 (5 bases). The CDR3 has 16 amino acids. Per germline, CDR1 LNHNV and CDR2 YYDKDF (reference sequence). V was cut by 0 bases and J by 7 bases, with 16 bases left in between. The CDR3 spells CATSRDLYPPGNEQFF. Written as DNA, the CDR3 is TGTGCCACCAGCAGAGATCTCTACCCCCCGGGGAATGAGCAGTTCTTC.

This chain connects TRBV19 to TRBJ2-7; D is undetermined. Germline V gene sequence: CDR1 LNHDA, CDR2 SQIVND (reference sequence). V shed 1 base and J shed 2 bases, with 9 bases lying between them. The CDR3 runs to 14 residues. The CDR3 bases are TGTGCCAGTAGTATAGCCTCGGCAACCTACGAGCAGTACTTC. Protein sequence: CASSIASATYEQYF.

The V and J genes are TRBV12-3 or TRBV12-4 and TRBJ1-6, with a weak D call TRBD1 (6 bases). The ends were cut back, 5 bases at V and 5 bases at J, with 16 bases in the middle. CDR3 length equals 16 residues. Written as DNA, the CDR3 is TGTGCCAGCAGTCCCGGGTTGGGGGCTGATAATTCACCCCTCCACTTT. Amino acids: CASSPGLGADNSPLHF.

Many counts were recorded for this clonotype. J is TRBJ2-1 and V is TRBV6-5; no firm D call. This CDR3 spans 13 amino acids. V was shortened by 2 bases and J by 4 bases, with 6 bases between the two germline ends. From germline, CDR1 is MNHEY and CDR2 SVGAGI. In DNA form, the CDR3 reads TGTGCCAGCAGTTACGGGTTATACAATGAGCAGTTCTTC. Protein product: CASSYGLYNEQFF.

V and J are TRBV4-1 and TRBJ2-7; TRBD1 might be the D (6 bases). Germline V gene sequence: CDR1 MGHRA, CDR2 YSYEKL. The CDR3 totals 15 residues. Trimming removed 1 base from V and 2 bases from J, with 12 bases in between. In DNA, the CDR3 is TGCGCCAGCAGCCAAGTCCAGGGGATAGCCTACGAGCAGTACTTC. Encoded protein: CASSQVQGIAYEQYF.

This clonotype was found a few times. This sequence joins TRBV28 and TRBJ2-4, with 8 bases aligning to TRBD2. Germline CDR1 and CDR2: MDHEN and SYDVKM. V was clipped by 3 bases and J by 7 bases; unmatched bases: 5. The CDR3 is made up of 14 amino acids. This CDR3 is CASSFGGGLNIQYF. CDR3 DNA: TGTGCCAGCAGTTTCGGGGGGGGTCTGAACATTCAGTACTTC. The complete variable domain, with remaining parts taken from reference TRBV28 and TRBJ2-4, reads DVKVTQSSRYLVKRTGEKVFLECVQDMDHENMFWYRQDPGLGLRLIYFSYDVKMKEKGDIPEGYSVSREKKERFSLILESASTNQTSMYLCASSFGGGLNIQYFGAGTRLSVL.

The gene calls are TRBV29-1 and TRBJ1-2, with unresolved D. This CDR3 comprises 11 residues. Germline assignment: CDR1 SQVTM and CDR2 ANQGSEA. With 1 base removed from V and 7 bases from J, the gap between germline ends came to 7 bases. CDR3 residues: CSVEVVGGYTF. CDR3 coding DNA: TGCAGCGTTGAAGTAGTTGGTGGCTACACCTTC. The full variable domain, in which reference TRBV29-1 and TRBJ1-2 provide the parts outside the CDR3, is SAVISQKPSRDICQRGTSLTIQCQVDSQVTMMFWYRQQPGQSLTLIATANQGSEATYESGFVIDKFPISRPNLTFSTLTVSNMSPEDSSIYLCSVEVVGGYTFGSGTRLTVV.

The chain combines TRBV7-8 with TRBJ2-2, with TRBD2 as a possible D gene (6 bases). CDR1 SGHVS and CDR2 FQNEAQ come from the germline V gene. The CDR3 is 16 residues long. The V and J ends lost 0 bases and 7 bases respectively, with 15 bases between them. CDR3 nucleotides: TGTGCCAGCAGCTTAGCTCGGTTGGGGGGAAGCGGGGAGCTGTTTTTT. Translation gives CASSLARLGGSGELFF.

The chain is built from TRBV6-5 and TRBJ2-5, with 11 bases identical to TRBD1. The CDR3 is 15 residues long. The J segment lost 3 bases and the V segment lost 5 bases, leaving 5 bases of the junction unmatched. Germline V gene sequence: CDR1 MNHEY, CDR2 SVGAGI. CDR3 residues: CASSPPGQGEETQYF. CDR3 coding DNA: TGTGCCAGCAGTCCACCGGGACAGGGGGAAGAGACCCAGTACTTC.

The chain uses TRBV20-1 and TRBJ2-2, with a weak D call TRBD2 (5 bases). Germline CDR1 is DFQATT and CDR2 is SNEGSKA (reference sequence). Trimming shortened V by 6 bases and J by 1 base, and 12 bases separated the two germline ends. CDR3 length: 14 amino acids. The CDR3 nucleotides read TGCAGTGCCCTGGGGAGCAGGAACACCGGGGAGCTGTTTTTT. Translation: CSALGSRNTGELFF.

In this sample, this clonotype turned up a few times. This chain links TRBV7-9 with TRBJ2-2; TRBD1 or TRBD2 may be the D gene (5 bases each). Deletions cut 4 bases from V and 6 bases from J, with 15 bases between. The germline V gene encodes CDR1 SEHNR and CDR2 FQNEAQ (reference sequence). The CDR3 is made up of 15 amino acids. The CDR3 DNA reads TGTGCCAGCAGCTCGATCCGGGGCGCGTCCGGGGAGCTGTTTTTT. Translation gives CASSSIRGASGELFF.

The V gene is TRBV6-1, the J gene TRBJ2-4, with a tentative D call TRBD2 (5 bases). The CDR3 consists of 15 residues. Per the germline V gene, CDR1 is MNHNS and CDR2 is SASEGT. The ends were cut back, 5 bases at V and 3 bases at J, with 14 bases in the middle. As DNA, the CDR3 is TGTGCCAGCAGTCCCCCGGGAAGGGACAAAAACATTCAGTACTTC. The encoded protein is CASSPPGRDKNIQYF.

This chain uses TRBV27 with TRBJ1-6; tentative D call: TRBD1 (6 bases). This CDR3 is 14 amino acids long. Trimming stripped 7 bases from V and 6 bases from J, with 13 bases between. The V gene's germline CDR1 is MNHEY and CDR2 SMNVEV (reference sequence). DNA for the CDR3: TGTGCCAGCACCTTACAGGGTACTAATTCACCCCTCCACTTT. Translated: CASTLQGTNSPLHF.

The rearrangement joins TRBV4-1 to TRBJ2-7; D might be TRBD1 (6 bases). Germline-derived CDR1 and CDR2 are MGHRA and YSYEKL. Between the trimmed V and J ends, which lost 4 bases and 3 bases, there was a span of 10 bases. This CDR3 is 13 amino acids long. Written as DNA, the CDR3 is TGCGCCAGCAGCCCAAACAGGGACTACGAGCAGTACTTC. Translating it yields CASSPNRDYEQYF.

This clonotype has a handful of counts. The chain is built from TRBV28 and TRBJ2-7, with TRBD2 matching 7 bases. The CDR3 contains 13 residues. CDR1 MDHEN and CDR2 SYDVKM come from the germline V gene. After removal of 1 base from V and 6 bases from J, the junction contained 3 bases not matched to a gene. The DNA of the CDR3 is TGTGCCAGCAGTTTATTTCGGGGGGTCGAGCAGTACTTC. Protein sequence: CASSLFRGVEQYF.

This chain links TRBV2 with TRBJ2-2, with 7 bases identical to TRBD1. Germline trimming cut 3 bases from V and 5 bases from J; bases unmatched to any gene: 9. Per the germline V gene, CDR1 is SNHLY and CDR2 is FYNNEI. This CDR3 has 16 residues. Here the CDR3 reads CASSEGDRRTTGELFF. DNA of the CDR3: TGTGCCAGCAGTGAGGGGGACAGACGAACAACCGGGGAGCTGTTTTTT. The full variable domain, with the rest looked up from reference TRBV2 and TRBJ2-2, is EPEVTQTPSHQVTQMGQEVILRCVPISNHLYFYWYRQILGQKVEFLVSFYNNEISEKSEIFDDQFSVERPDGSNFTLKIRSTKLEDSAMYFCASSEGDRRTTGELFFGEGSRLTVL.

The CDR3 here is CASSGRTGFQTTSTDTQYF. CDR3 nucleotide sequence: TGTGCCAGCAGCGGGCGCACGGGATTCCAAACAACGTCCACAGATACGCAGTATTTT. The gene calls are TRBV11-2 and TRBJ2-3, with TRBD2 as a possible D gene (5 bases). Germline V CDR1 and CDR2: SGHAT, FQNNGV. Trimming removed 5 bases from V and 2 bases from J, with 26 bases in between. This CDR3 has 19 amino acids. Looking up the rest from reference TRBV11-2 and TRBJ2-3 gives the full variable domain: EAGVAQSPRYKIIEKRQSVAFWCNPISGHATLYWYQQILGQGPKLLIQFQNNGVVDDSQLPKDRFSAERLKGVDSTLKIQPAKLEDSAVYLCASSGRTGFQTTSTDTQYFGPGTRLTVL.

The gene calls are TRBV7-9 and TRBJ2-7, with 8 bases fitting TRBD2. The CDR3 runs to 14 residues. Germline CDR1 reads SEHNR; CDR2 reads FQNEAQ (reference sequence). Losses at the gene ends were 1 base for V and 3 bases for J; bases not matched to a gene: 2. DNA of the CDR3: TGTGCCAGCAGCTTAGTACTAGCGGACTACGAGCAGTACTTC. Amino acids: CASSLVLADYEQYF. The whole variable domain, filled in from reference TRBV7-9 and TRBJ2-7, reads DTGVSQNPRHKITKRGQNVTFRCDPISEHNRLYWYRQTLGQGPEFLTYFQNEAQLEKSRLLSDRFSAERPKGSFSTLEIQRTEQGDSAMYLCASSLVLADYEQYFGPGTRLTVT.

The V and J genes are TRBV5-1 and TRBJ2-3; 12 positions match TRBD2. CDR3 length: 18 residues. V shed 4 bases and J 0 bases; nucleotides not matched to a gene: 9. Germline-derived CDR1 and CDR2 are SGHRS and YFSETQ. The CDR3 nucleotides are TGCGCCAGCAGCCCGGGACTAGCGGGTGTCGCTAGCACAGATACGCAGTATTTT. This codes for CASSPGLAGVASTDTQYF.

This rearrangement joins TRBV6-1 to TRBJ2-1; D remains unclear. This CDR3 has 13 amino acids. Germline CDR1 reads MNHNS; CDR2 reads SASEGT. The V end was cut by 6 bases, the J end by 8 bases, with 14 bases between. CDR3 coding DNA: TGTGCCAGCAGCCGGACCGGGTGGGATGAGCAGTTCTTC. Its translation: CASSRTGWDEQFF.

This chain joins TRBV12-3 or TRBV12-4 and TRBJ2-3, with 11 nucleotides matching TRBD2. The CDR3 is 17 amino acids. Germline trimming cut 5 bases from V and 7 bases from J; bases unmatched to any gene: 14. CDR3 protein: CASSPGVSGGARYTQYF. The DNA for the CDR3 is TGTGCCAGCAGTCCGGGCGTTAGCGGGGGGGCCCGGTATACGCAGTATTTT.

V usage is TRBV5-1 and J usage is TRBJ2-7; D is unresolved. The CDR3 consists of 13 residues. Germline CDR1 SGHRS, CDR2 YFSETQ. V dropped 6 bases and J dropped 1 base, with 11 bases sitting between them. The chain's CDR3 is CASKLDNSYEQYF. CDR3 DNA: TGCGCCAGCAAACTTGACAATTCCTACGAGCAGTACTTC.

The chain has TRBV2 and TRBJ2-1; D gene ambiguous. The germline CDR1 and CDR2 sequences are SNHLY and FYNNEI. The ends were cut back, 2 bases at V and 3 bases at J, with 8 bases in the middle. The CDR3 is made up of 14 amino acids. The chain's CDR3 is CASSEFKLYNEQFF. The CDR3 nucleotides are TGTGCCAGCAGTGAATTCAAACTCTACAATGAGCAGTTCTTC.

CDR3 in amino acids: CASSSYGGLYNEQFF. CDR3 bases: TGTGCCAGCAGTTCCTACGGGGGGCTGTACAATGAGCAGTTCTTC. The chain employs TRBV12-3 or TRBV12-4 and TRBJ2-1; tentatively, D is TRBD2 (7 bases). This CDR3 region has 15 residues. V shed 4 bases and J shed 4 bases, with 14 bases lying between them.

This clonotype has at least ten counts. The V call is TRBV24-1, the J call TRBJ2-5; a weak D match, TRBD1 (6 bases). The length of the CDR3 is 15 residues. V was clipped by 0 bases and J by 0 bases, with 7 bases between them. The V gene's germline CDR1 is KGHDR and CDR2 SFDVKD. The CDR3 DNA follows: TGTGCCACCAGTGATTTGTCAGGGGACCAAGAGACCCAGTACTTC. This encodes CATSDLSGDQETQYF.

This clonotype came up a few times. The chain has TRBV13 and TRBJ1-5; 7 bases fit TRBD1. V trimming: 0 bases; J trimming: 4 bases; junction bases outside the gene matches: 3. The CDR3 runs to 15 residues. Per germline, CDR1 PRHDT and CDR2 FYEKMQ (reference sequence). The CDR3 loop reads CASSLGLTGNQPQHF. In nucleotides, the CDR3 is TGTGCCAGCAGCTTAGGCCTGACAGGGAATCAGCCCCAGCATTTT.

The chain employs TRBV2 and TRBJ2-5; TRBD2 agrees at 7 bases. The CDR3 contains 15 residues. Germline CDR1 and CDR2: SNHLY and FYNNEI. Trimming took 0 bases from V and 4 from J; bases not matched to a gene: 5. The CDR3 sequence: CASSEAGGKGETQYF. In DNA, the CDR3 is TGTGCCAGCAGTGAAGCGGGGGGGAAGGGAGAGACCCAGTACTTC.